This T cell receptor (beta chain) derives from a study of response to subunit inactivated influenza vaccine. General study findings and limits: Researchers suggested that each seasonal influenza vaccination recruits few new T cells.

In TCRdb, the RT-PCR reads were re-called with MiXCR into one record per CDR3 protein. The sample holds 500,000 to 650,000 distinct CDR3 sequences, 7.6% seen once. The table lists this clonotype with a few counts. Antigen specificity is unknown. CDR1 is SGHRS and CDR2 is YFSETQ in the germline V gene. Losses at the gene ends were 3 bases for V and 5 bases for J; bases not matched to a gene: 12. The length of the CDR3 is 17 residues. The genes are TRBV5-1 and TRBJ2-3; TRBD1 matches 10 bases. The receptor was derived from a man aged 45-69 years who received an inactivated influenza vaccine. Sample: PBMCs from blood, taken around 25 months after vaccination. This CDR3 is CASSSAFGTGAGDTQYF. The CDR3 region has the DNA TGCGCCAGCAGCTCGGCCTTCGGGACAGGGGCCGGAGATACGCAGTATTTT. The full variable domain, rest sourced from reference TRBV5-1 and TRBJ2-3, is KAGVTQTPRYLIKTRGQQVTLSCSPISGHRSVSWYQQTPGQGLQFLFEYFSETQRNKGNFPGRFSGRQFSNSRSEMNVSTLELGDSALYLCASSSAFGTGAGDTQYFGPGTRLTVL.